The rows below give T cell receptor beta chains drawn from one sample of a study of Graves' ophthalmopathy and Graves' hyperthyroidism. Using its own MiXCR run on the multiplex PCR reads, TCRdb lists one record per CDR3 protein. Seen here are 170,000 or so distinct CDR3 sequences, approximately 40% observed once, and the top ten hold roughly 5.2%. Sequencing used peripheral blood. The receptors derive from a woman aged 40-49 years with Graves' ophthalmopathy. Both conserved end residues are part of each CDR3. A D gene is named only where the DNA matches it firmly. Expanded clones are given a class, and other clones once, few, many or no size at all.

TRBV9	many	TRBJ2-5	TRBD2	CASSSRTSGALGTQYF	TGTGCCAGCAGCTCCCGGACTAGCGGGGCTTTAGGGACCCAGTACTTC
TRBV29-1	many	TRBJ1-6	NA	CSVGDGLDSPLHF	TGCAGCGTTGGGGACGGGCTGGATTCACCCCTCCACTTT
TRBV5-8	many	TRBJ1-1	TRBD1	CASRQGYLNTEAFF	TGTGCCAGCAGACAGGGGTATCTGAACACTGAAGCTTTCTTT
TRBV28	many	TRBJ2-7	NA	CASKQGYEQYF	TGTGCCAGCAAACAGGGCTACGAGCAGTACTTC
TRBV12-3/TRBV12-4	many	TRBJ1-2	NA	CASSAGVERGSGYTF	TGTGCCAGCAGTGCCGGGGTTGAAAGGGGGTCTGGCTACACCTTC
TRBV29-1	many	TRBJ2-7	NA	CSVTHPKYEQYF	TGCAGCGTTACCCATCCCAAGTACGAGCAGTACTTC
TRBV2	NA	TRBJ2-5	NA	CASSRDRKETQYF	TGTGCCAGCAGCAGGGACCGCAAAGAGACCCAGTACTTC
TRBV6-5	NA	TRBJ2-5	TRBD1	CASSYWVVGQGREETQYF	TGTGCCAGCAGTTACTGGGTGGTTGGACAGGGAAGGGAAGAGACCCAGTACTTC
TRBV7-9	many	TRBJ2-7	NA	CASSSQGLHYEQYF	TGTGCCAGCAGCTCCCAAGGGCTCCACTACGAGCAGTACTTC
TRBV4-2	NA	TRBJ1-1	NA	CASSQEGPDTEAFF	TGTGCCAGCAGCCAAGAGGGTCCAGACACTGAAGCTTTCTTT
TRBV6-2/TRBV6-3	few	TRBJ1-1	NA	CASRPTNRDLVSNGTEAFF	TGTGCCAGCAGGCCGACAAACAGGGATTTAGTCTCTAACGGCACTGAAGCTTTCTTT
TRBV28	many	TRBJ2-7	TRBD2	CASTTSGRSSYEQYF	TGTGCCAGCACCACTAGCGGGAGGAGCTCCTACGAGCAGTACTTC
TRBV6-1	NA	TRBJ2-7	TRBD2	CASSPMTSGRDEQYF	TGTGCCAGCAGCCCCATGACTAGCGGGAGGGATGAGCAGTACTTC
TRBV7-8	many	TRBJ1-5	NA	CASSLVIGRGNQPQHF	TGTGCCAGCAGCTTAGTTATCGGGAGGGGCAATCAGCCCCAGCATTTT
TRBV28	NA	TRBJ2-7	TRBD1	CASSLTRDRAAYEQYF	TGTGCCAGCAGTCTCACTCGGGACAGAGCTGCCTACGAGCAGTACTTC
TRBV27	once	TRBJ1-1	TRBD1	CASSWGQATGEAFF	TGTGCCAGCAGTTGGGGACAGGCAACGGGGGAAGCTTTCTTT
TRBV28	NA	TRBJ2-7	NA	CASSSSRVPSSYEQYF	TGTGCCAGCAGCTCATCGAGGGTCCCGAGCTCCTACGAGCAGTACTTC
TRBV6-5	many	TRBJ1-2	NA	CASTGTPEDGYTF	TGTGCCAGCACCGGGACCCCCGAGGACGGCTACACCTTC
TRBV7-2	many	TRBJ2-5	NA	CASSLGQQETQYF	TGTGCCAGCAGCTTAGGGCAACAAGAGACCCAGTACTTC
TRBV6-2/TRBV6-3	NA	TRBJ2-5	NA	CASSYAPRGTQYF	TGTGCCAGCAGTTACGCCCCCAGGGGGACCCAGTACTTC
TRBV12-5	many	TRBJ1-1	NA	CASGLPEQGFSEAFF	TGTGCTAGTGGTTTGCCCGAACAGGGATTCTCTGAAGCTTTCTTT
TRBV19	NA	TRBJ2-2	TRBD1	CASRPGTGIGELFF	TGTGCCAGTAGGCCCGGGACAGGGATCGGGGAGCTGTTTTTT
TRBV12-3/TRBV12-4	many	TRBJ2-5	NA	CASSFFQDGQETQYF	TGTGCCAGCAGTTTCTTCCAGGACGGGCAAGAGACCCAGTACTTC
TRBV28	NA	TRBJ2-7	NA	CASSSQGDYEQYF	TGTGCCAGCAGTTCGCAGGGCGACTACGAGCAGTACTTC
TRBV27	many	TRBJ2-2	TRBD2	CASSFGSGGADTGELFF	TGTGCCAGCAGTTTTGGAAGCGGGGGGGCCGACACCGGGGAGCTGTTTTTT
TRBV6-1	NA	TRBJ1-1	TRBD1	CASSLRTGGRLEAFF	TGTGCCAGCAGTCTCCGGACAGGGGGGCGTCTTGAAGCTTTCTTT
TRBV29-1	NA	TRBJ2-3	TRBD1	CSVEDTGDGTDTQYF	TGCAGCGTTGAAGATACAGGGGACGGAACAGATACGCAGTATTTT